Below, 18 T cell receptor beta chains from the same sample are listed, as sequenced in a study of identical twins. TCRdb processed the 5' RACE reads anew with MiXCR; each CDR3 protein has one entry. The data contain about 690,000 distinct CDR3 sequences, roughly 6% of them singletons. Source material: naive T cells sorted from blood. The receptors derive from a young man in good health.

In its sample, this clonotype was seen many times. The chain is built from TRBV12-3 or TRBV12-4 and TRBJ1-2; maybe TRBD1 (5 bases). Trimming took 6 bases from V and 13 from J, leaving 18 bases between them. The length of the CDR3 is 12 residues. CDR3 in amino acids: CASSTGTSSRTF. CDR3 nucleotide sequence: TGTGCCAGCAGCACCGGGACCTCTTCCCGCACCTTC.

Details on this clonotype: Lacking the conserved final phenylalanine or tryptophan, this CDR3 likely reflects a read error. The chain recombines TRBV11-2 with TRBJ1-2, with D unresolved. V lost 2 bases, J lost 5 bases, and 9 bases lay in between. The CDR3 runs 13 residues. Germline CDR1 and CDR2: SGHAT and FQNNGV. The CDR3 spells CASSLPGAYGYTY. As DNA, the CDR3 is TGTGCCAGCAGCTTACCAGGAGCGTATGGCTACACCTAC.

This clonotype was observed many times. This CDR3 reads CATSPRDTGVGNQPQHF. The DNA of the CDR3 is TGTGCCACCAGCCCCCGGGACACCGGTGTTGGCAATCAGCCCCAGCATTTT. The rearrangement links TRBV24-1 to TRBJ1-5; possible D gene TRBD1, 6 bases. This CDR3 spans 17 amino acids. V lost 7 bases and J lost 2, with 20 bases in between. CDR1 and CDR2 from the germline V gene are KGHDR and SFDVKD.

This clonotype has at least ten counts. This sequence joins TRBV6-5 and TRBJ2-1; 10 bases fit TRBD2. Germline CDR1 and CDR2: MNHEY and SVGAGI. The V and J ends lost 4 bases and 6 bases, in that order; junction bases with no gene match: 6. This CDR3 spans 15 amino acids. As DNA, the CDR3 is TGTGCCAGCAGTTTCCCAGCGGGAGGGCCCAATGAGCAGTTCTTC. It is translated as CASSFPAGGPNEQFF.

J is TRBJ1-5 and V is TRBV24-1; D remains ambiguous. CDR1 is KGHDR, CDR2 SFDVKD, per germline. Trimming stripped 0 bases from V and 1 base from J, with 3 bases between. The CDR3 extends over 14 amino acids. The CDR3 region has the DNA TGTGCCACCAGTGATTTGTTGAGCAATCAGCCCCAGCATTTT. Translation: CATSDLLSNQPQHF.

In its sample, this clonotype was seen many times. Here the CDR3 DNA reads TGTGCCAGCAGTATCCGAGCTTACGAGCAGTACTTC. Its translation: CASSIRAYEQYF. This chain uses TRBV12-3 or TRBV12-4 with TRBJ2-7; D remains unclear. This CDR3 has 12 amino acids. The V and J ends lost 5 bases and 4 bases respectively, with 9 bases between them.

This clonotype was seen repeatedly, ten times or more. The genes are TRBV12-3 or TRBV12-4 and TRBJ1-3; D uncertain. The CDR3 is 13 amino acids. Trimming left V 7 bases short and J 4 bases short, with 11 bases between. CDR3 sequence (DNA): TGTGCCAGCACCTTATCTTCCGGAAACACCATATATTTT. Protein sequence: CASTLSSGNTIYF.

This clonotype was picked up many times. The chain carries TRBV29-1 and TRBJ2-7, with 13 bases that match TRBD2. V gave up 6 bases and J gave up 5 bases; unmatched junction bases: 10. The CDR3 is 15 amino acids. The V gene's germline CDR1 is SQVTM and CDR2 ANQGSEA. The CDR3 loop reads CSVSARLAGGHEQYF. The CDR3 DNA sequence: TGCAGCGTCTCAGCCCGACTAGCGGGGGGCCACGAGCAGTACTTC.

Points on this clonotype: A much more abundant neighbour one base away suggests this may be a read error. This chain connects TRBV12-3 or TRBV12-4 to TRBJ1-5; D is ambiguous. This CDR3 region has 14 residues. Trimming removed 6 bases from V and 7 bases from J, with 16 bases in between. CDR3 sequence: CASSLNPERQPQHF. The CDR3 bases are TGTGCCAGCAGCCTGAACCCAGAGCGGCAGCCCCAGCATTTT.

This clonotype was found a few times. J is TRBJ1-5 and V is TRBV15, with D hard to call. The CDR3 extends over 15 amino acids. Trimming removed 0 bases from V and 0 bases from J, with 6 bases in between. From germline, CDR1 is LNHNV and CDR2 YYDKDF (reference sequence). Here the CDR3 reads CATSRELNSNQPQHF. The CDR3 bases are TGTGCCACCAGCAGAGAGCTGAATAGCAATCAGCCCCAGCATTTT. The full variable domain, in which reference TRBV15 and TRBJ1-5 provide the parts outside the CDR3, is DAMVIQNPRYQVTQFGKPVTLSCSQTLNHNVMYWYQQKSSQAPKLLFHYYDKDFNNEADTPDNFQSRRPNTSFCFLDIRSPGLGDTAMYLCATSRELNSNQPQHFGDGTRLSIL.

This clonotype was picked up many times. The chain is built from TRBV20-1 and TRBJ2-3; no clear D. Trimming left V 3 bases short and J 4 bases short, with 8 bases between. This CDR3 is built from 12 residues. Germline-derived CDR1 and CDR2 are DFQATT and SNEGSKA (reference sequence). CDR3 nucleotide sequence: TGCAGTGCTAGGGGCCCCCCAGATACGCAGTATTTT. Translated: CSARGPPDTQYF.

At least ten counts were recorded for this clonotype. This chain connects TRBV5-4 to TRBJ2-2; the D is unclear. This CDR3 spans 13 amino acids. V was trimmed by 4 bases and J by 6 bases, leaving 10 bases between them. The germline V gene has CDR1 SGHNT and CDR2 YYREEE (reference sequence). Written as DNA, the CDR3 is TGTGCCAGCAGCAAAGCAGTCCCCGGGGAGCTGTTTTTT. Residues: CASSKAVPGELFF.

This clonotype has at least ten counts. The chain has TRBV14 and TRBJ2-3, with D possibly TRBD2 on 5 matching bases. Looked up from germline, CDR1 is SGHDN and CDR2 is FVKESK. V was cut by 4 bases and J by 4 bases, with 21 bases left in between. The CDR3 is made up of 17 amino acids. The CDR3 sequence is CASSRYLAPAGPDTQYF. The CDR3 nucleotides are TGTGCCAGCAGCCGATATCTCGCCCCGGCGGGTCCAGATACGCAGTATTTT.

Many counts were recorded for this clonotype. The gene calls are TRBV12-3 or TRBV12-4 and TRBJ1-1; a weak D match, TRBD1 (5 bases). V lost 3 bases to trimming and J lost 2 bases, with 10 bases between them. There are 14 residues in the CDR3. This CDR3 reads CASSFPGFNTEAFF. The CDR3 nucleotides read TGTGCCAGCAGTTTCCCAGGGTTCAACACTGAAGCTTTCTTT.

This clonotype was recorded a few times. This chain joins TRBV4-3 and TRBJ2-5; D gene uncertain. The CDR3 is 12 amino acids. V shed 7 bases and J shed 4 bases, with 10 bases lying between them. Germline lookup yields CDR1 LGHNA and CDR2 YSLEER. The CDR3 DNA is TGCGCCAGCATCTTGTGGGGAGAGACCCAGTACTTC. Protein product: CASILWGETQYF.

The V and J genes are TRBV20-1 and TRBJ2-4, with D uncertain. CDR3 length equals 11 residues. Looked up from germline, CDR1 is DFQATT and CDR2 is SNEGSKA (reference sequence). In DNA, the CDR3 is TGCTGTCTTGGCAGAAAAAACATTCAGTACTTC. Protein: CCLGRKNIQYF.

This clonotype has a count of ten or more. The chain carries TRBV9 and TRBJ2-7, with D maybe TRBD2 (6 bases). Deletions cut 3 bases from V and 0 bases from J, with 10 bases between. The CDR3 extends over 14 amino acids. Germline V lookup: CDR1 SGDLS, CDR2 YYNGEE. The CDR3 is CASSGRGPSYEQYF. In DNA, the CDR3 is TGTGCCAGCAGCGGGCGGGGTCCCTCCTACGAGCAGTACTTC.

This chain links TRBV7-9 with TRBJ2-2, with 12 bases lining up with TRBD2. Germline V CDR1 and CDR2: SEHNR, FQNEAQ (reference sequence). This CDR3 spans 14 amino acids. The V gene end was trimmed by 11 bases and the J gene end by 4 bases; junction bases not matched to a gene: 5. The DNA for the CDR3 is TGTGCCGGTAGACTAGCGGGAGTCACCGGGGAGCTGTTTTTT. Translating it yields CAGRLAGVTGELFF. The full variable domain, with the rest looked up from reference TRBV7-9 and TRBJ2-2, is DTGVSQNPRHKITKRGQNVTFRCDPISEHNRLYWYRQTLGQGPEFLTYFQNEAQLEKSRLLSDRFSAERPKGSFSTLEIQRTEQGDSAMYLCAGRLAGVTGELFFGEGSRLTVL.